The present TCR beta chain was sequenced within a study of cytomegalovirus exposure and HLA in healthy donors (dated by TCRdb to 2015 to 2018). In the study overall: An earlier analysis of approximately 600 of the donors reported about 250 Gb of sequence data and 117 million unique TCR beta sequences from about 200 million T cells. Around 330 gigabases of sequencing data and roughly 81 million unique TCR sequences made up an early release that covered several hundred HLA-typed donors. Of the roughly 390 genotyped donors, over 70% fell in the genetic ancestry cluster associated with self-reported Caucasian donors. The aim of the study was to test whether cataloging public T cell receptors could identify signatures of past pathogen exposure. The study profiled the T cell repertoires of around 700 subjects by immunosequencing and related them to cytomegalovirus serostatus. A separate validation cohort of about 110 different subjects was used in addition to the approximately 610-subject first cohort. The study combined high-throughput TCR immunosequencing, statistical association of individual TCRs with disease status, and machine learning to predict cytomegalovirus infection status. To study patterns of TCR occurrence, a later analysis re-analyzed previously published TCR beta repertoires from 550 to 800 donors and added high-resolution HLA genotyping. Rather than drawing on any new phenotypic data, the later analysis identified candidate immune exposures from TCR beta sequences and the way those sequences occurred across donors. To decide whether each TCR beta V gene segment behaved as functional or pseudogenic, an earlier analysis of some 600 of the donors relied on high-throughput TCR beta sequencing. Donor age, sex, ethnicity and CMV serostatus were compiled alongside the repertoire data. Genome-wide SNP genotypes for about 65% of the roughly 670 donors were used in a later genetic analysis, which treated that subset as a discovery cohort. Every repertoire in the discovery cohort had been generated on one and the same sequencing platform. HLA typing included class I and class II loci at four-digit resolution. The number of typed donors differed by locus: 629-630 for A, B, C, DRB1 and DQB1; 500 to 550 for DQA1; 600 to 610 for DPA1; and 400 to 480 for DPB1. A handful of DR-DQ haplotypes were treated as single units for association and clustering because of strong linkage in the cohort. On average, over 200,000 unique TCR beta nucleotide sequences were sequenced per donor among 398 genotyped donors of the cohort, with about 19% of those sequences being non-productive. Here is what the overall study found, with its caveats: Because the 87-base-pair reads could not distinguish some IMGT-functional V segments, including TRBV6-2 and TRBV6-3, those segments were excluded. The only immune exposure information available for the cohort was CMV serostatus. In a later analysis, HLA-associated TCR beta chains showed more clonal expansion and lower generation probabilities than non-associated chains that were equally common. Only TCR beta chains were sequenced in this cohort, and the absence of alpha or paired-chain data limited detectable features. Because some donors lacked HLA typing at each locus, the association tests relied only on the typed subset. Three of the identified cytomegalovirus-associated TCR beta chains were confirmed in vitro to be specific for cytomegalovirus antigens. The classifier was reported to diagnose cytomegalovirus status with high specificity and sensitivity in both the original cohort and the validation cohort. In a later analysis, most CMV-associated TCR beta chains were found to appear HLA-restricted, with HLA associations seemingly driven largely by CMV exposure. A further reported finding was that TCR beta sequences accurately predicted the HLA-A and HLA-B alleles for most subjects in the first cohort. A later analysis found that TCR association rates varied across HLA loci, with DRB1 alleles showing the most associated TCRs and HLA-C alleles the fewest. Most TCR sequences were seen in very few donors, while some public TCRs were found in many individuals. In an earlier analysis of over 550 of the donors, most TCR beta V segments were observed in productive rearrangements about 87% or about 30% of the time, broadly matching IMGT annotations. Because counts were too low, 15 to 20 rarely observed V segments, including chromosome 9 orphons, were left out of the earlier analysis of 587 of the donors. A total of 150 or so TCR beta chains were listed by the study as associated with cytomegalovirus. A later genetic analysis reported fewer N-insertions in productive TCRs among donors in an Asian-associated ancestry cluster than the approximately 700-donor mean. The sequencing pipeline was judged likely to have produced a cluster of highly shared sequence variants as a technical artifact. The authors suggested that the approach could potentially be extended to other disease states and immunological phenotypes. Assigning TCR associations to individual alleles was difficult when HLA alleles, especially DR and DQ, strongly co-occurred. Sequencing depth was assumed to be roughly uniform across donors in the presence/absence analyses, though that assumption may not hold. In a later analysis, around 17,000 TCR beta sequences were associated with specific HLA alleles at a false discovery rate of 0.05. A later genetic analysis associated a missense DCLRE1C variant with V-gene and J-gene trimming of TCR beta chains, and an independent cohort replicated the association. Linkage disequilibrium might explain the correlated functional status among segregating V segments, but an unknown experimental factor could not be excluded. According to a later analysis, parvovirus B19, influenza, CMV and Epstein-Barr virus appeared linked to several top co-occurrence clusters.

The cohort comprised more than 550 healthy bone marrow donors. At the time of sampling, all cohort members were nominally healthy, though unrecorded immune exposures were likely present. The donor tested CMV seronegative, placing the donor among the 300 to 450 seronegative members of the cohort. A peripheral blood sample was collected from each donor, and TCR beta sequencing was performed on peripheral blood mononuclear cells. The Qiagen DNeasy Blood Extraction Kit was used to extract genomic DNA from the blood cell samples. Regarding this clone: The target of this receptor is not known. No per-base quality is available; no much larger clone lies one base away.

CDR1 and CDR2 were assigned from the germline V gene as SGHRS and YFSETQ. The V and J ends are trimmed by 3 bases and 4 bases, leaving 16 bases between them. Including the terminal cysteine and phenylalanine, the CDR3 comprises 16 residues. The entry retains the CDR3 DNA only, 48 bases that are in frame from base 1. Libraries were built with the immunoSEQ multiplex PCR assay. A mixture of 60 forward primers for TCR Vbeta segments and 13 reverse primers for TCR Jbeta segments was used in the multiplex PCR. The CDR3 region of rearranged TCR beta genes was amplified from genomic DNA by a multiplex PCR assay. The Illumina HiSeq System was used to sequence the amplified TCR beta libraries as 87-base-pair reads. Regarding the original processing steps: A later analysis counted 75 million to 100 million unique TCR beta chains across the 666 repertoires, and roughly 11 million of these chains were shared by at least two donors. Raw reads were error-corrected and collapsed into unique sequences by a nearest-neighbor algorithm in which closely related sequences were merged to remove PCR and sequencing errors. CDR3 sequences were aligned to IMGT reference sequences to assign V, D and J gene segments. For a sequence to be retained, a match of at least six nucleotides was required to both a V gene segment and a J gene segment. Rearrangements were classified as productive when the CDR3 lacked stop codons and remained in frame with V and J, and all other rearrangements were classified as non-productive. CDR3 was defined by IMGT convention, running from the second conserved V-encoded cysteine to the conserved J-encoded phenylalanine. The earlier analysis of some 550 of the donors excluded any sequence lacking an unambiguous match to a single V gene segment. In an earlier analysis of a few hundred of the donors, a V segment was called functional when productive rearrangements were above 56.7%, and segregating when the standard deviation between donors exceeded 5%. A statistical classification framework was built for diagnosing cytomegalovirus status from the catalog of TCR beta chain sequences. V and J gene assignment, in a later analysis, came from comparing TCR nucleotide sequences with IMGT/GENE-DB human TR gene sequences. Using the TCRdist pipeline, a later analysis assigned CDR3 sequences along with most-parsimonious VDJ recombination scenarios. In a later analysis, each TCR beta chain was defined by its CDR3 amino acid sequence together with its V-gene family, and reads lacking a unique V-gene family were excluded. To address suspected cross-contamination and a sequencing artifact, a later analysis removed roughly 580 highly shared, low-generation-probability nucleotide sequences. In a later analysis, a clonal expansion index was calculated for each public chain from normalized within-repertoire ranks of inferred template counts. Generation probabilities in a later analysis came from a VDJ recombination model fitted to out-of-frame rearrangements, and those results were checked against IGoR. Hypergeometric tests were used in a later analysis to score TCR-TCR, TCR-HLA and TCR-CMV co-occurrence, with a repertoire-size bias correction applied to the TCR pairs. False discovery rates were estimated in a later analysis by permuting HLA or CMV assignments 20 times. In a later analysis, co-occurring TCRs were grouped with DBSCAN, and TCRdist sequence similarity was added when clustering was performed within HLA-allele-positive subsets. Repertoires with fewer than 30,000 or more than 120,000 public chains, plus five repertoires with anomalous nucleotide sharing, were excluded from co-occurrence clustering. In its TCRdb copy, this immuneACCESS table keeps in-frame sequences only and misses some clones. Where compared with another copy, unresolved V genes explain less than half of these, and the others have no known cause. V and J calls and clone size are as listed in that table; D and trimming were resolved from the DNA. In all, the sample holds about 78,000 clones, and approximately 84% of those were seen once. Roughly 2.3% of the sample is in the top ten clones.

The sequence was collected from a woman aged 45-65 years in good health and CMV-seronegative. Rearrangement joined TRBV5-1 to TRBJ2-2; TRBD1 might be the D gene, on 6 matching bases. Source material: PBMCs. The sequenced DNA is TGCGCCAGCAGCTCCACGACGACAGGATCCACCGGGGAGCTGTTTTTT. This is translated as CASSSTTTGSTGELFF.